This TCR beta chain derives from a study of blood T cell repertoires in COVID-19. Across the study: Sites across the United States, Italy and Spain contributed samples from acute and convalescent COVID-19. From T cells, B-cell-depleted T cells, or PBMCs came the material, which was cDNA or gDNA.

The V and J ends lost 7 bases and 10 bases, in that order; junction bases with no gene match: 5. Per germline, CDR1 SQVTM and CDR2 ANQGSEA. The CDR3 length is 11 residues. In the original processing: Nucleated cell number was recorded as an estimate derived from reference gene primer amplification. TCRdb keeps only in-frame clones here, not all; method: immunoSEQ multiplex PCR. Clone size and V and J calls were adopted from that table, with D and trimming inferred from the DNA. The top ten hold around 0.8% of the sample, which has approximately 210,000 clones, around 94% seen once. Specimen: peripheral blood. The chain is built from TRBV29-1 and TRBJ2-1; 9 bases line up with TRBD2. The source is a young man with COVID-19, enrolled during active disease. The CDR3 loop reads CSAGLAHEQFF. Written as DNA, the CDR3 is TGCAGCGCTGGACTAGCGCACGAGCAGTTCTTC.